This T cell receptor beta chain was identified during a study of a mutant IDH1 vaccine in newly diagnosed glioma. Study overall: Of treated patients, 62.5% were men and approximately 40% women, averaging 40.4 years.

Looked up from germline, CDR1 is SGDLS and CDR2 is YYNGEE. The CDR3 is 16 amino acids. V trimming: 3 bases; J trimming: 6 bases; junction bases outside the gene matches: 12. Profiled with immunoSEQ multiplex PCR; TCRdb holds only in-frame clones, not every one. The data contain tens of thousands of clones, more than 75% of them seen just once; the ten biggest clones take up 5.7%. Time point denoted: week 35, safety follow-up. Doses of 300 ug of mutant IDH1 20-mer peptide were given with topical imiquimod. Comment on this clone: The target antigen is unknown.

The chain carries TRBV9 and TRBJ2-1; the match to TRBD2 covers 7 bases. The sequences come from PBMCs, collected from a glioma patient whose treatment included an IDH1 peptide vaccine. This receptor was taken from a woman aged 35 to 49 with glioma. The CDR3 loop reads CASSGGGAGVGNEQFF. Here the CDR3 DNA reads TGTGCCAGCAGCGGGGGGGGTGCGGGAGTAGGCAATGAGCAGTTCTTC.